This T cell receptor (beta chain) comes out of a study of cytotoxic CD8 clonotypes in ibrutinib-treated CLL. Study summary: Among responders, some 25 were partial and 2 complete; after median roughly 68 months, approximately 15 stayed remitted and roughly twelve progressed.

This clone was counted a single time. The antigen is not known. Overall study findings and caveats: At the start, clonality exceeded age-matched healthy donors and followed circulating CD8+ T-cell counts.

Sequencing was performed with immunoSEQ multiplex PCR; in TCRdb, only in-frame clones are kept and a portion is missing. The sample lists roughly 180,000 clones, more than 80% occurring once. The sequence came from a human donor with chronic lymphocytic leukemia. Here the sequenced sample was PBMCs, taken after 24 months of ibrutinib treatment.

The DNA of the CDR3 is TGCGCCAGCAGCTTGGGAGGGCAGCTTAATGAGCAGTTCTTC. It yields the protein CASSLGGQLNEQFF. The chain carries TRBV5-1 and TRBJ2-1; D is possibly TRBD2 (5 bases). Trimming took off 0 bases at V and 7 bases at J, with 11 bases between the two ends. Germline V gene sequence: CDR1 SGHRS, CDR2 YFSETQ. The CDR3 is 14 amino acids.